These 21 T cell receptor beta chains were all obtained from the same sample, sequenced in a study of PD-L1 blockade in urothelial cancer. Sequencing was performed with immunoSEQ multiplex PCR; in TCRdb, only in-frame clones are kept and a portion is missing. The sample lists about 38,000 clones, 80% to 95% occurring once. The sequences come from PBMCs, collected around atezolizumab (anti-PD-L1) treatment. All receptors come from a man between 65 and 79 years old with urothelial cancer.

V and J are TRBV6-1 and TRBJ2-7, with 7 bases that match TRBD1. Trimming cost V 6 bases and J 2 bases; bases outside gene matches: 7. CDR1 and CDR2 from the germline V gene are MNHNS and SASEGT. The CDR3 has 14 amino acids. CDR3 protein: CASSTQGWAYEQYF. The DNA for the CDR3 is TGTGCCAGCAGCACACAGGGGTGGGCCTACGAGCAGTACTTC.

The sample holds one count of this clone. CDR3 protein: CASSPTFASGSLSYNEQFF. The CDR3 nucleotides are TGTGCCAGCAGCCCGACTTTCGCTAGCGGGAGCCTCTCCTACAATGAGCAGTTCTTC. The chain links TRBV11-2 to TRBJ2-1; TRBD2 matches at 10 bases. The length of the CDR3 is 19 residues. Trimming cost V 5 bases and J 0 bases; bases outside gene matches: 13. Per germline, CDR1 SGHAT and CDR2 FQNNGV.

The chain combines TRBV11-1 with TRBJ1-5; no reliable D call. This CDR3 is built from 13 residues. Germline CDR1 and CDR2: SGHAT and FQDESV (reference sequence). V shed 2 bases and J shed 5 bases, with 7 bases lying between them. The CDR3 is CASSLNNDQPQHF. The CDR3 DNA sequence: TGTGCCAGCAGCTTAAACAACGATCAGCCCCAGCATTTT. The whole variable domain, filled in from reference TRBV11-1 and TRBJ1-5, reads EAEVAQSPRYKITEKSQAVAFWCDPISGHATLYWYRQILGQGPELLVQFQDESVVDDSQLPKDRFSAERLKGVDSTLKIQPAELGDSAMYLCASSLNNDQPQHFGDGTRLSIL.

V gene TRBV13 combines with J gene TRBJ2-7; TRBD2 is a possible D gene (6 bases). The CDR3 length is 17 residues. V lost 3 bases, J lost 0 bases, and 18 bases lay in between. Germline V gene data show CDR1 as PRHDT and CDR2 as FYEKMQ (reference sequence). The CDR3 nucleotides are TGTGCCAGCAGCTTTAATGAGGGACTCCCTAGCTCCTACGAGCAGTACTTC. Protein sequence: CASSFNEGLPSSYEQYF.

V gene TRBV6-1 combines with J gene TRBJ2-3; no definite D call. Germline V gene data show CDR1 as MNHNS and CDR2 as SASEGT. The CDR3 totals 12 residues. V was trimmed by 7 bases and J by 2 bases, leaving 7 bases between them. CDR3 region: CASTVFTDTQYF. The CDR3, as DNA: TGTGCCAGCACGGTTTTCACAGATACGCAGTATTTT.

The chain combines TRBV27 with TRBJ2-7; 9 positions match TRBD2. V shed 11 bases and J 0 bases; nucleotides not matched to a gene: 11. The CDR3 extends over 15 amino acids. Germline V gene sequence: CDR1 MNHEY, CDR2 SMNVEV (reference sequence). DNA of the CDR3: TGTGCCTCCAGGGGAGGGGGACTAGCCTCCTACGAGCAGTACTTC. Protein: CASRGGGLASYEQYF.

The chain uses TRBV5-1 and TRBJ2-2; 7 bases are a match to TRBD1. Germline trimming cut 0 bases from V and 4 bases from J; bases unmatched to any gene: 6. The CDR3 has 16 residues. Germline CDR1 is SGHRS and CDR2 is YFSETQ. The chain's CDR3 is CASSLEGGAGTGELFF. CDR3 nucleotides: TGCGCCAGCAGCTTGGAAGGGGGCGCGGGCACCGGGGAGCTGTTTTTT.

The rearrangement joins TRBV5-1 to TRBJ2-1, with 10 positions matching TRBD2. Losses at the gene ends were 0 bases for V and 7 bases for J; bases not matched to a gene: 10. This CDR3 is 17 amino acids long. CDR1 and CDR2 (germline): SGHRS, YFSETQ. The chain's CDR3 is CASSLGGSAGGWNEQFF. CDR3 nucleotide sequence: TGCGCCAGCAGCTTGGGAGGGTCAGCGGGAGGGTGGAATGAGCAGTTCTTC.

The chain has TRBV6-5 and TRBJ1-2; no firm D call. The V and J ends lost 5 bases and 5 bases respectively, with 15 bases between them. This CDR3 comprises 14 residues. Germline V lookup: CDR1 MNHEY, CDR2 SVGAGI. CDR3 nucleotide sequence: TGTGCCAGCAGTCGGGCGGGGAGGGCTTATGGCTACACCTTC. Its protein product is CASSRAGRAYGYTF.

V and J are TRBV16 and TRBJ2-7; 12 nucleotides line up with TRBD2. V shed 1 base, J shed 0 bases, and the junction held 10 bases outside the gene matches. This CDR3 is built from 19 residues. The germline gives CDR1 KGHSY, CDR2 FQNENV. The CDR3 protein is CASSQFSSGRARSSYEQYF. The DNA of the CDR3 is TGTGCCAGCAGCCAATTTTCTAGCGGGAGGGCTAGGAGCTCCTACGAGCAGTACTTC.

The table lists this clone with a count of one. The chain is built from TRBV28 and TRBJ1-2; D might be TRBD1 (5 bases). The ends were cut back, 2 bases at V and 4 bases at J, with 17 bases in the middle. The CDR3 length is 16 residues. From germline, CDR1 is MDHEN and CDR2 SYDVKM. The CDR3 DNA reads as TGTGCCAGCAGTTTAGGGGGGACGGATACGGGCTATGGCTACACCTTC. Its protein product is CASSLGGTDTGYGYTF.

The V gene is TRBV18, the J gene TRBJ2-7; 8 positions match TRBD1. V dropped 2 bases and J dropped 0; count of bases not matched to a gene: 3. The CDR3 has 15 residues. Germline V CDR1 and CDR2: KGHSH, LQKENI. The CDR3 bases are TGTGCCAGCTCACCAAGACAGGGGACCTCCTACGAGCAGTACTTC. Its protein is CASSPRQGTSYEQYF. Combining the CDR3 with reference TRBV18 and TRBJ2-7 gives the whole variable domain NAGVMQNPRHLVRRRGQEARLRCSPMKGHSHVYWYRQLPEEGLKFMVYLQKENIIDESGMPKERFSAEFPKEGPSILRIQQVVRGDSAAYFCASSPRQGTSYEQYFGPGTRLTVT.

The chain employs TRBV5-1 and TRBJ2-1, with D perhaps matching TRBD2 (6 bases). V lost 7 bases, J lost 0 bases, and 14 bases lay in between. The CDR3 has 15 residues. The germline CDR1 and CDR2 sequences are SGHRS and YFSETQ. CDR3 sequence reads: CASGRDSSSYNEQFF. CDR3 sequence (DNA): TGCGCCAGCGGAAGGGACTCAAGCTCCTACAATGAGCAGTTCTTC.

This clone was observed a single time. V usage is TRBV18 and J usage is TRBJ2-7, with 7 bases that match TRBD1. In germline, CDR1 is KGHSH, CDR2 LQKENI. CDR3 length: 15 amino acids. V gave up 1 base and J gave up 2 bases; unmatched junction bases: 5. As DNA, the CDR3 is TGTGCCAGCTCACCACTCGGACAGGTGACCTACGAGCAGTACTTC. Amino acid sequence: CASSPLGQVTYEQYF.

This clone was counted only a few times. This rearrangement joins TRBV9 to TRBJ2-7, with TRBD2 identical over 8 bases. Per the germline V gene, CDR1 is SGDLS and CDR2 is YYNGEE. V dropped 4 bases and J dropped 3; count of bases not matched to a gene: 18. The CDR3 has 18 residues. The CDR3 is CASSPGGYAGGTSYEQYF. The CDR3, as DNA: TGTGCCAGCAGCCCAGGAGGGTACGCGGGAGGTACAAGCTACGAGCAGTACTTC.

V is TRBV27 and J is TRBJ1-5, with D possibly being TRBD1 (5 bases). CDR1 MNHEY and CDR2 SMNVEV come from the germline V gene (reference sequence). Trimming cost V 1 base and J 2 bases, with 9 bases left between them. The CDR3 is made up of 15 amino acids. Here the CDR3 reads CASSLWGEGNQPQHF. CDR3 DNA: TGTGCCAGCAGTTTATGGGGGGAAGGCAATCAGCCCCAGCATTTT.

The V and J genes are TRBV28 and TRBJ1-5; D call uncertain. V was trimmed by 8 bases and J by 1 base, leaving 24 bases between them. This CDR3 has 18 amino acids. Germline V gene lookup returns CDR1 MDHEN and CDR2 SYDVKM. The CDR3 DNA sequence: TGTGCCAGCGGCGGGTCGGCGCAGCCGTCGTTCAGCAATCAGCCCCAGCATTTT. It is translated as CASGGSAQPSFSNQPQHF. Full variable domain (rest looked up from reference TRBV28 and TRBJ1-5): DVKVTQSSRYLVKRTGEKVFLECVQDMDHENMFWYRQDPGLGLRLIYFSYDVKMKEKGDIPEGYSVSREKKERFSLILESASTNQTSMYLCASGGSAQPSFSNQPQHFGDGTRLSIL.

The chain links TRBV5-5 to TRBJ2-7, with TRBD2 matching 8 bases. CDR1 SGHKS and CDR2 YYEKEE come from the germline V gene (reference sequence). CDR3 length equals 14 residues. The V segment lost 6 bases and the J segment 3 bases; nucleotides outside the gene matches: 8. CDR3 DNA: TGTGCCAGCAACCTAGCGGGTCGTTTCTACGAGCAGTACTTC. It yields the protein CASNLAGRFYEQYF.

The chain carries TRBV10-1 and TRBJ2-1; the match to TRBD2 covers 13 bases. The CDR3 has 16 residues. Germline V gene data show CDR1 as WNHNN and CDR2 as SYGVQD (reference sequence). V shed 4 bases, J shed 5 bases, and the junction held 5 bases outside the gene matches. CDR3 loop: CASSGFGLAGDNEQFF. The CDR3 nucleotides read TGCGCCAGCAGTGGCTTCGGACTAGCGGGAGACAATGAGCAGTTCTTC.

The V gene is TRBV4-2, the J gene TRBJ2-1, with a tentative D call TRBD2 (8 bases). Germline-derived CDR1 and CDR2 are LGHNA and YNFKEQ. This CDR3 spans 18 amino acids. V dropped 0 bases and J dropped 3 bases, with 18 bases sitting between them. CDR3 residues: CASSQEGGSGRNYNEQFF. The CDR3 DNA follows: TGTGCCAGCAGCCAAGAAGGGGGCAGCGGGAGAAACTACAATGAGCAGTTCTTC.

This clone is a singleton in its sample. The chain uses TRBV5-1 and TRBJ2-7; TRBD2 matches 7 bases. Germline V CDR1 and CDR2: SGHRS, YFSETQ. With V trimmed by 1 base and J by 2 bases, 9 bases remained unmatched. CDR3 length: 16 residues. For the CDR3, the DNA is TGCGCCAGCAGCTTGAGCGATGGGGGGGACCCCTACGAGCAGTACTTC. This gives the protein CASSLSDGGDPYEQYF.